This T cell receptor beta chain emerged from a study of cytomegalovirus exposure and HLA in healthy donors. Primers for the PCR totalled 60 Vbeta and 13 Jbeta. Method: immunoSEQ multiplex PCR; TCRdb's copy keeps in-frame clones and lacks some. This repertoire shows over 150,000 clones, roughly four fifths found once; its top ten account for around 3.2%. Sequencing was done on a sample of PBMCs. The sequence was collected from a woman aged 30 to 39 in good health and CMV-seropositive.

The CDR3 DNA is TGCGCCAGCAGCCCGGGACTAGCGGGAGGGTATGCCGGGGAGCTGTTTTTT. This gives the protein CASSPGLAGGYAGELFF. The rearrangement links TRBV5-1 to TRBJ2-2; 16 positions match TRBD2. Germline values: CDR1 SGHRS, CDR2 YFSETQ. This CDR3 is built from 17 residues. V was pared by 4 bases and J by 6 bases, with 6 bases of the junction left unmatched.